A selection of T cell receptor beta chains follows, all from one sample in a study of glioma-infiltrating T cells. TCRdb used MiXCR to reprocess the multiplex PCR reads, holding one entry per CDR3 protein. The table lists 150,000 to 200,000 distinct CDR3 sequences, about 32% of them singletons, with 20% to 25% in the top ten. The specimen sequenced was glioma tissue, nonneoplastic brain tissue, or PBMCs (not recorded which). The receptors shown here come from a human donor with low-grade glioma or glioblastoma, undergoing nonglioma brain surgery, or in good health (not recorded which). Both conserved end residues are part of each CDR3. D genes are given only for firm matches. The size of a clone is reported for some rows only, either as once, few or many, or as a class for expanded clones.

TRBV6-6	.	.	TRBJ1-5	TGTGCCAGCATTTACGCCCAGTGCCCTCATCCCCATCATTTT	CASIYAQCPHPHHF
TRBV27	.	many	TRBJ2-3	TGTGCCAGCAGTTTAGGGGGGGCCAGCACAGATACGCAGTATTTT	CASSLGGASTDTQYF
TRBV19	.	.	TRBJ2-2	TGTGCCAGTAGCGTTCTACAGGGAATCGACACCGGGGAGCTGTTTTTT	CASSVLQGIDTGELFF
TRBV27	.	many	TRBJ2-7	TGTGCCAGCAGTCTAAATCAGGGGAAAGAGGACGAGCAGTACTTC	CASSLNQGKEDEQYF
TRBV20-1	TRBD1	many	TRBJ2-4	TGCAGTGCTAGAGATCAGGACAGGAGAGCCAAAAACATTCAGTACTTC	CSARDQDRRAKNIQYF
TRBV2	TRBD1	many	TRBJ1-5	TGTGCCAGCAGTTACGACAGGGGAAACAATCAGCCCCAGCATTTT	CASSYDRGNNQPQHF
TRBV28	.	many	TRBJ2-7	TGTGCCAGCAGAATCTCGTGGGCGGTGGGAAACGAGCAGTACTTC	CASRISWAVGNEQYF
TRBV9	.	few	TRBJ1-2	TGTGCCAGCAGCGTAGAAGGGCTTAACTATGGCTACACCTTC	CASSVEGLNYGYTF
TRBV29-1	TRBD1	many	TRBJ1-2	TGCAGCGTTGACTTTCCATCACCGGGACAGGGGGGCTATGGCTACACCTTC	CSVDFPSPGQGGYGYTF
TRBV6-6	TRBD1	.	TRBJ2-5	TGTGCCAGCAGTTTGGGGGACAGGGTACAAGAGACCCAGTACTTC	CASSLGDRVQETQYF
TRBV18	.	few	TRBJ2-7	TGTGCCAGCTCACCACCGGCAGGGGTCAACGAGCAGTACTTC	CASSPPAGVNEQYF
TRBV19	TRBD1	.	TRBJ1-5	TGTGCCAGTCGGGCACAGGGGATTTTTCAGCCCCAGCATTTT	CASRAQGIFQPQHF
TRBV4-2	TRBD2	few	TRBJ2-2	TGTGCCAGCAGCCAAGGTTTGGCGGGAGCCGGGGAGCTGTTTTTT	CASSQGLAGAGELFF
TRBV4-1	TRBD1	few	TRBJ1-2	TGCGCCAGCAGCCAAGAACCCCGGGGACAGACGAATGGCTACACCTTC	CASSQEPRGQTNGYTF
TRBV3-1	.	few	TRBJ2-7	TGTGCCAGCAGCCGGATCGGGACACCTTACGAGCAGTACTTC	CASSRIGTPYEQYF
TRBV15	.	.	TRBJ2-1	TGTGCCCCCAGCGTTAGTATTTCCTACAATGAGCAGTTCTTC	CAPSVSISYNEQFF
TRBV7-2	.	many	TRBJ2-3	TGTGCCAGCAGCTTAGCCCCCCTGTCGGTAGGAGATACGCAGTATTTT	CASSLAPLSVGDTQYF
TRBV27	TRBD1	many	TRBJ2-1	TGTGCCAGCAGTTTATCGCAGGACAGGGGGCGGTCCTACAATGAGCAGTTCTTC	CASSLSQDRGRSYNEQFF
TRBV6-2/TRBV6-3	TRBD2	many	TRBJ2-7	TGTGCCAGCAGTTTAACTAGCGGGAGTGGCGAGCAGTACTTC	CASSLTSGSGEQYF
TRBV6-2/TRBV6-3	TRBD2	many	TRBJ2-5	TGTGCCAGCAGTTACTCGACTAGCGGGAGGGCCGGCCAGGAGACCCAGTACTTC	CASSYSTSGRAGQETQYF
TRBV28	TRBD2	many	TRBJ2-3	TGTGCCAGCAGTTATACCGGGACTAGTATCCTACCTAGCACAGATACGCAGTATTTT	CASSYTGTSILPSTDTQYF
TRBV7-3	.	.	TRBJ2-1	TGTGCCAGCAGCTTAAATGGTGGGGTCGACGAGCAGTTCTTC	CASSLNGGVDEQFF
TRBV7-9	.	.	TRBJ2-5	TGTGCCAGCAGCTCCTTGAGTGAGACCCAGTACTTC	CASSSLSETQYF
TRBV20-1	.	many	TRBJ2-5	TGCAGTGCTAGATTGGGGGGTCAAGAGACCCAGTACTTC	CSARLGGQETQYF
TRBV27	.	many	TRBJ2-3	TGTGCCAGCAGGGAGAGGTATGGGACAGATACGCAGTATTTT	CASRERYGTDTQYF
TRBV18	TRBD2	few	TRBJ2-1	TGTGCCAGCTCACCTCCCGGGAAGACTAGCGGGAGTATGTATGAGCAGTTCTTC	CASSPPGKTSGSMYEQFF
TRBV12-3/TRBV12-4	.	few	TRBJ2-5	TGTGCCAGCAGTCCCAGGGCCCAAGAGACCCAGTACTTC	CASSPRAQETQYF
TRBV2	TRBD1	many	TRBJ1-3	TGTGCCAGCAGTGACCCGGGACAGGGAGGAAACACCATATATTTT	CASSDPGQGGNTIYF
TRBV7-2	.	many	TRBJ2-5	TGTGCCAGCAGCTTGGGGAGACAGCAAGAGACCCAGTACTTC	CASSLGRQQETQYF
TRBV7-6	.	.	TRBJ1-4	TGTGCCAGCAGCTTGGGACATAATGTTGAAAAACTGTTTTTT	CASSLGHNVEKLFF
TRBV2	.	many	TRBJ1-5	TGTGCAGGGAGGGAGGGGTTCAATCAGCCCCAGCATTTT	CAGREGFNQPQHF